The 32 T cell receptor beta chains presented below share a single source sample, sequenced in a study of T cells in women clearing cervical HPV infection. Only in-frame clones appear in the TCRdb table, and some are missing; sequencing was by immunoSEQ multiplex PCR. This sample's table reports 20,000 to 25,000 clones. Sequencing was done on a sample of blood buffy coat. These receptors were collected from a woman aged 18-70 years with a cervical HPV16 infection that either progressed to CIN3+ or cleared (not recorded which).

Notes on this clone: The read ends 3 residues shy of where the CDR3 ends; the end is completed using the germline J gene. The V and J genes are TRBV19 and TRBJ1-2, with D tentatively TRBD1 (6 bases). Trimming pared 3 bases from V and 1 base from J, leaving 18 bases between. The CDR3 consists of 17 residues. From germline, CDR1 is LNHDA and CDR2 SQIVND (reference sequence). CDR3: CASSIHALRGGNYGYTF. The part of the CDR3 DNA that was read is TGTGCCAGTAGTATTCATGCCTTACGAGGGGGTAACTATGGC.

Notes on this clone: The CDR3 end is not reached by the read, which stops 3 residues before it; the germline J gene fills it in. V gene TRBV7-8 combines with J gene TRBJ2-2; no firm D call. Looked up from germline, CDR1 is SGHVS and CDR2 is FQNEAQ. Trimming removed 6 bases at V and 2 bases at J, with 10 bases between. CDR3 length equals 14 residues. The CDR3 loop is CASRSTTNTGELFF. Incomplete CDR3 DNA: TGTGCCAGCAGATCCACAACCAACACCGGGGAG.

As to this clone: The read terminates 3 residues before the CDR3 end, so the remaining end is supplied by the germline J gene. The J gene is TRBJ1-2, the V gene TRBV28, with TRBD1 identical over 8 bases. Germline-derived CDR1 and CDR2 are MDHEN and SYDVKM. Losses at the gene ends were 5 bases for V and 4 bases for J; bases not matched to a gene: 6. The CDR3 runs 14 residues. The CDR3 DNA, read in part, is TGTGCCAGCAGTCGGACAGGGTCTGGCTATGGC. Translated: CASSRTGSGYG. Given in full, the CDR3 is CASSRTGSGYGYTF.

As concerns this clone: The CDR3 end is not reached by the read, which stops 3 residues before it; the germline J gene fills it in. J is TRBJ2-3 and V is TRBV28; TRBD2 agrees at 9 bases. Germline V gene data show CDR1 as MDHEN and CDR2 as SYDVKM. The CDR3 sequence is 14 residues long. V was pared by 7 bases and J by 5 bases, with 7 bases of the junction left unmatched. CDR3 DNA (partial): TGTGCCAGCATCTCTAGCGGGGCGATAGATACG. As protein: CASISSGAIDT. The whole CDR3 reads CASISSGAIDTQYF.

Of note for this clone: The CDR3 is cut off 3 residues early in the read; its end comes from the germline J gene. This chain links TRBV7-9 with TRBJ2-5, with D possibly TRBD1 on 5 matching bases. Trimming left V 6 bases short and J 6 bases short, with 17 bases between. This CDR3 region has 14 residues. Per the germline V gene, CDR1 is SEHNR and CDR2 is FQNEAQ (reference sequence). Partial CDR3 DNA: TGTGCCAGCAGTTATGACAGCCGTCTTCAGACC. It codes for CASSYDSRLQT. Given in full, the CDR3 is CASSYDSRLQTQYF.

To note about this clone: The read comes to an end 3 residues before the CDR3 does, leaving the germline J gene to fill in the end. This chain joins TRBV18 and TRBJ2-7, with a tentative D call TRBD1 (5 bases). V was clipped by 6 bases and J by 3 bases, with 12 bases between them. There are 13 residues in the CDR3. Germline lookup yields CDR1 KGHSH and CDR2 LQKENI. The sequenced part of the CDR3 DNA is TGTGCCAGCTCTCATATAGACAGCTACGAG. This encodes CASSHIDSYE. The full-length CDR3 reads as CASSHIDSYEQYF.

The chain's CDR3 is CSVGVSYNEQFF. CDR3 DNA, as far as it was read: TGCAGCGTTGGCGTTTCCTACAATGAG. The J gene is TRBJ2-1, the V gene TRBV29-1; D gene unclear. The read stops 3 residues short of the end of the CDR3; the missing end is completed from the germline J gene. The CDR3 runs to 12 residues. From germline, CDR1 is SQVTM and CDR2 ANQGSEA. The V and J ends lost 4 bases and 1 base respectively, with 5 bases between them.

On this clone itself: The read terminates 3 residues before the CDR3 end, so the remaining end is supplied by the germline J gene. The rearrangement links TRBV28 to TRBJ1-5, with D perhaps TRBD1 (5 bases). The CDR3 is made up of 13 amino acids. The V gene's germline CDR1 is MDHEN and CDR2 SYDVKM. The V end lost 10 bases, the J end lost 1 base, and 11 bases lay between the germline ends. This chain's CDR3 is CATTGGSNQPQHF. The covered CDR3 bases are TGTGCCACCACTGGGGGGAGCAATCAGCCC.

Remarks on this clone: Read coverage stops 3 residues before the CDR3 terminus; the germline J gene supplies the remainder. The V call is TRBV28, the J call TRBJ2-2; D gene unclear. The V end lost 2 bases, the J end lost 8 bases, and 12 bases lay between the germline ends. This CDR3 has 14 amino acids. Per germline, CDR1 MDHEN and CDR2 SYDVKM. CDR3 loop: CASSLATEGGELFF. The CDR3 DNA, read in part, is TGTGCCAGCAGTTTAGCTACAGAAGGAGGGGAG.

As concerns this clone: Read sequence stops 3 residues before the CDR3 end, and the germline J gene provides the missing end. The V call is TRBV5-1, the J call TRBJ1-2, with TRBD1 identical over 9 bases. Unmatched junction bases numbered 9, after V lost 3 bases and J lost 3 bases. CDR1 is SGHRS and CDR2 is YFSETQ in the germline V gene. The CDR3 totals 16 residues. CDR3 DNA (partial): TGCGCCAGCAGCTCTCAACCGGGACAGGGCGACTATGGC. Amino acid sequence: CASSSQPGQGDYG. The whole CDR3 protein reads CASSSQPGQGDYGYTF. Variable domain in full (rest from reference TRBV5-1 and TRBJ1-2): KAGVTQTPRYLIKTRGQQVTLSCSPISGHRSVSWYQQTPGQGLQFLFEYFSETQRNKGNFPGRFSGRQFSNSRSEMNVSTLELGDSALYLCASSSQPGQGDYGYTFGSGTRLTVV.

As for this clone: The observed sequence ends 3 residues before the CDR3 terminus, with the missing tail filled in from the germline J gene. The rearrangement uses TRBV19 and TRBJ2-7, with TRBD2 matching over 11 bases. This CDR3 region has 14 residues. The V and J ends lost 7 bases and 0 bases, in that order; junction bases with no gene match: 2. The germline gives CDR1 LNHDA, CDR2 SQIVND (reference sequence). The CDR3 DNA, read in part, is TGTGCCAGTAAGACTAGCGGGGACTCCTACGAG. This gives the protein CASKTSGDSYE. The complete CDR3 sequence is CASKTSGDSYEQYF. Based on the CDR3 plus reference TRBV19 and TRBJ2-7, the full variable domain is DGGITQSPKYLFRKEGQNVTLSCEQNLNHDAMYWYRQDPGQGLRLIYYSQIVNDFQKGDIAEGYSVSREKKESFPLTVTSAQKNPTAFYLCASKTSGDSYEQYFGPGTRLTVT.

On this clone itself: The read gets to within 3 residues of the CDR3 end, and the germline J gene fills in the rest. This chain uses TRBV19 with TRBJ2-3; 9 bases are a match to TRBD1. Germline V gene sequence: CDR1 LNHDA, CDR2 SQIVND (reference sequence). V shed 4 bases, J shed 5 bases, and the junction held 7 bases outside the gene matches. This CDR3 region has 15 residues. The CDR3 reads CASSTRDRGVDTQYF. CDR3 DNA (partial): TGTGCCAGTAGTACCCGCGACAGGGGGGTAGATACG.

As to this clone: The read comes to an end 3 residues before the CDR3 does, leaving the germline J gene to fill in the end. The chain couples TRBV2 to TRBJ1-6, with D perhaps TRBD1 (6 bases). The ends were cut back, 7 bases at V and 6 bases at J, with 10 bases in the middle. There are 13 residues in the CDR3. Germline V gives CDR1 SNHLY, CDR2 FYNNEI. The CDR3 DNA, read in part, is TGTGCCAGCAATACAGGGTTTAATTCACCC. Its protein product is CASNTGFNSP. The complete CDR3 sequence is CASNTGFNSPLHF.

On this clone: The read stops 3 residues short of the end of the CDR3; the missing end is completed from the germline J gene. The chain employs TRBV30 and TRBJ2-1; unclear D gene. CDR3 size: 13 residues. The V end lost 4 bases, the J end lost 0 bases, and 7 bases lay between the germline ends. CDR1 is GTSNPN and CDR2 is SVGIG in the germline V gene (reference sequence). The CDR3 bases that were read are TGTGCCTGGAACCCCAGCTCCTACAATGAG. Encoded protein: CAWNPSSYNE. The full CDR3 protein is CAWNPSSYNEQFF.

A word on this clone: The read gets to within 3 residues of the CDR3 end, and the germline J gene fills in the rest. The chain is built from TRBV12-3 or TRBV12-4 and TRBJ2-1; TRBD1 is a possible D gene (5 bases). Trimming shortened V by 3 bases and J by 3 bases, and 9 bases separated the two germline ends. The CDR3 spans 14 residues. The sequenced part of the CDR3 DNA is TGTGCCAGCAGTTTTCAGGGTAACTACAATGAG. Translation: CASSFQGNYNE. The whole CDR3 is CASSFQGNYNEQFF.

Turning to this clone: The sequence runs out 3 residues before the end of the CDR3; the remainder is reconstructed from the germline J gene. The rearrangement uses TRBV5-4 and TRBJ2-5, with TRBD1 identical over 12 bases. Germline CDR1 SGHNT, CDR2 YYREEE (reference sequence). V shed 4 bases and J 5 bases; nucleotides not matched to a gene: 3. The CDR3 has 14 residues. The CDR3: CASSRDRGRETQYF. Incomplete CDR3 DNA: TGTGCCAGCAGCAGGGACAGGGGGCGGGAGACC. The full variable domain, in which reference TRBV5-4 and TRBJ2-5 provide the parts outside the CDR3, is ETGVTQSPTHLIKTRGQQVTLRCSSQSGHNTVSWYQQALGQGPQFIFQYYREEENGRGNFPPRFSGLQFPNYSSELNVNALELDDSALYLCASSRDRGRETQYFGPGTRLLVL.

Comment on this clone: The read ends 3 residues shy of where the CDR3 ends; the end is completed using the germline J gene. The chain joins TRBV20-1 to TRBJ2-7, with D possibly TRBD1 on 5 matching bases. Trimming pared 3 bases from V and 3 bases from J, leaving 15 bases between. Germline CDR1 reads DFQATT; CDR2 reads SNEGSKA (reference sequence). This CDR3 region has 14 residues. The sequenced CDR3 bases are TGCAGTGCTAGGGACACCTCGCTCAACTACGAG. This translates into CSARDTSLNYE. In full, the CDR3 reads CSARDTSLNYEQYF.

About this clone: The read ends 3 residues before the CDR3 terminus; that terminus is restored from the germline J gene. The rearrangement joins TRBV20-1 to TRBJ2-1, with D perhaps TRBD2 (6 bases). Deletions cut 3 bases from V and 0 bases from J, with 12 bases between. CDR1 DFQATT and CDR2 SNEGSKA come from the germline V gene (reference sequence). This CDR3 has 15 amino acids. This chain's CDR3 is CSARGGRGSYNEQFF. The part of the CDR3 DNA that was read is TGCAGTGCTAGGGGTGGGCGGGGCTCCTACAATGAG.

As regards this clone: The read stops 3 residues short of the end of the CDR3; the missing end is completed from the germline J gene. V usage is TRBV7-8 and J usage is TRBJ2-1; D gene ambiguous. CDR1 and CDR2 (germline): SGHVS, FQNEAQ. The CDR3 is made up of 18 amino acids. The V and J ends lost 0 bases and 0 bases respectively, with 15 bases between them. The sequenced part of the CDR3 DNA is TGTGCCAGCAGCTTAGCGTACGGCGCGGCCAGCTCCTACAATGAG. This encodes CASSLAYGAASSYNE. The entire CDR3 protein reads CASSLAYGAASSYNEQFF. Full variable domain (missing parts from reference TRBV7-8 and TRBJ2-1): GAGVSQSPRYKVAKRGQDVALRCDPISGHVSLFWYQQALGQGPEFLTYFQNEAQLDKSGLPSDRFFAERPEGSVSTLKIQRTQQEDSAVYLCASSLAYGAASSYNEQFFGPGTRLTVL.

As to this clone: Read data end 3 residues before the CDR3 end; the end is taken from the germline J gene. This chain links TRBV28 with TRBJ1-1; tentatively, D is TRBD1 (5 bases). The germline V gene encodes CDR1 MDHEN and CDR2 SYDVKM. Between the trimmed V and J ends, which lost 3 bases and 6 bases, there was a span of 8 bases. CDR3 length: 12 residues. The CDR3 loop reads CASSLQGSEAFF. The covered CDR3 bases are TGTGCCAGCAGTTTGCAGGGCTCTGAA.

About this clone: The CDR3 end lies 3 residues beyond the end of the read and is filled in from the germline J gene. This chain links TRBV2 with TRBJ2-1; 12 bases are a match to TRBD2. After removal of 3 bases from V and 9 bases from J, the junction contained 6 bases not matched to a gene. This CDR3 comprises 15 residues. Germline assignment: CDR1 SNHLY and CDR2 FYNNEI. CDR3 DNA (partial): TGTGCCAGCAGTGATCGACTAGCGGGAGCGGGTGAG. The encoded protein is CASSDRLAGAGE. In full, the CDR3 is CASSDRLAGAGEQFF. The full variable domain, its missing parts supplied by reference TRBV2 and TRBJ2-1, is EPEVTQTPSHQVTQMGQEVILRCVPISNHLYFYWYRQILGQKVEFLVSFYNNEISEKSEIFDDQFSVERPDGSNFTLKIRSTKLEDSAMYFCASSDRLAGAGEQFFGPGTRLTVL.

Concerning this clone: The CDR3 extends 3 residues past the end of the read, so its final part is completed from the germline J gene. This chain uses TRBV29-1 with TRBJ2-7; D uncertain. V was shortened by 4 bases and J by 5 bases, with 6 bases between the two germline ends. The V gene's germline CDR1 is SQVTM and CDR2 ANQGSEA. CDR3 length: 10 residues. The CDR3 DNA, read in part, is TGCAGCGTTGGACTTGACGAG. Encoded protein: CSVGLDE. In full, the CDR3 is CSVGLDEQYF.

Regarding this clone: The read ends 3 residues early relative to the CDR3; the germline J gene fills the gap. The rearrangement joins TRBV6-2 or TRBV6-3 to TRBJ2-7; no clear D gene. CDR3 size: 14 residues. V was shortened by 6 bases and J by 3 bases, with 15 bases between the two germline ends. Germline-derived CDR1 and CDR2 are MNHEY and SVGEGT. The CDR3 region is CASSRNRALYEQYF. The sequenced part of the CDR3 DNA is TGTGCCAGCAGCCGAAACAGAGCCCTCTACGAG.

Regarding this clone: The missing CDR3 end, 3 residues past where the read stops, is filled in from the germline J gene. The genes are TRBV5-1 and TRBJ2-1; 7 nucleotides match TRBD1. The CDR3 runs 15 residues. The V and J ends lost 0 bases and 7 bases, in that order; junction bases with no gene match: 7. Germline CDR1 and CDR2: SGHRS and YFSETQ. CDR3 DNA (partial): TGCGCCAGCAGCTTGGGAGAGGGGGCAACAAATGAG. It specifies CASSLGEGATNE. The entire CDR3 protein reads CASSLGEGATNEQFF.

With regard to this clone: The read comes to an end 3 residues before the CDR3 does, leaving the germline J gene to fill in the end. The chain joins TRBV7-8 to TRBJ1-2; weak D call: TRBD1 (5 bases). This CDR3 contains 13 residues. With 0 bases removed from V and 6 bases from J, the gap between germline ends came to 8 bases. Germline-derived CDR1 and CDR2 are SGHVS and FQNEAQ. The part of the CDR3 DNA that was read is TGTGCCAGCAGCTTAGCGCCGGGGGATGGC. Protein: CASSLAPGDG. The whole CDR3 sequence reads CASSLAPGDGYTF.

A note on this clone: The read halts 3 residues ahead of the CDR3 end, with the missing end drawn from the germline J gene. This sequence joins TRBV19 and TRBJ2-1; 10 nucleotides line up with TRBD2. CDR1 is LNHDA and CDR2 is SQIVND in the germline V gene (reference sequence). With V trimmed by 3 bases and J by 5 bases, 7 bases remained unmatched. The CDR3 has 16 amino acids. Partial CDR3 DNA: TGTGCCAGTAGTATGATGAGCGGGAGGGCCCACAATGAG. Its protein product is CASSMMSGRAHNE. The entire CDR3 reads CASSMMSGRAHNEQFF.

As to this clone: The read ends 3 residues before the CDR3 terminus; that terminus is restored from the germline J gene. This chain connects TRBV6-2 or TRBV6-3 to TRBJ2-5; D gene ambiguous. V was trimmed by 10 bases and J by 4 bases, leaving 16 bases between them. Germline CDR1 MNHEY, CDR2 SVGEGT. The length of the CDR3 is 13 residues. The CDR3 DNA, read in part, is TGTGCCACCCACCCGGCGGCGGTAGAGACC. Translation: CATHPAAVET. The whole CDR3 protein reads CATHPAAVETQYF.

Note on this clone: The read ends 3 residues before the CDR3 terminus; that terminus is restored from the germline J gene. This chain connects TRBV5-1 to TRBJ2-1; D might be TRBD1 (6 bases). V was clipped by 2 bases and J by 2 bases, with 26 bases between them. Germline CDR1 is SGHRS and CDR2 is YFSETQ. The CDR3 sequence is 20 residues long. Partial CDR3 DNA: TGCGCCAGCAGCTTCCCTTTGCAGGGGCCCCAAGGTAAAACCTACAATGAG. As protein: CASSFPLQGPQGKTYNE. In full, the CDR3 reads CASSFPLQGPQGKTYNEQFF.

The CDR3 loop reads CATRRGRDTGELFF. The CDR3 bases that were read are TGTGCCACCCGAAGGGGGAGAGACACCGGGGAG. The chain employs TRBV6-2 or TRBV6-3 and TRBJ2-2; D might be TRBD1 (6 bases). The DNA ends 3 residues before the CDR3 does, and the rest of the CDR3 is filled in from the germline J gene. Germline values: CDR1 MNHEY, CDR2 SVGEGT. The V gene lost 10 bases and the J gene lost 3 bases, with 15 bases spanning the gap. The CDR3 has 14 residues.

Points on this clone: The read comes to an end 3 residues before the CDR3 does, leaving the germline J gene to fill in the end. The rearrangement links TRBV7-8 to TRBJ2-1; D remains unclear. Germline V gives CDR1 SGHVS, CDR2 FQNEAQ. The CDR3 contains 15 residues. Trimming took 5 bases from V and 2 from J, leaving 13 bases between them. CDR3 amino acids: CASSPPRSPYNEQFF. The covered CDR3 bases are TGTGCCAGCAGCCCGCCTAGGTCCCCCTACAATGAG.

In the case of this clone: The sequenced fragment ends 3 residues before the CDR3 boundary, so the rest is inferred from the germline J gene. The chain joins TRBV19 to TRBJ1-5, with 8 bases matching TRBD1. The CDR3 covers 17 residues. Germline lookup yields CDR1 LNHDA and CDR2 SQIVND (reference sequence). V lost 5 bases to trimming and J lost 7 bases; unmatched junction nucleotides: 16. The sequenced CDR3 bases are TGTGCCAGTAGTCCTCAACTGGTGGACAGGGCAGGCCAGCCC. Translating it yields CASSPQLVDRAGQP. Given in full, the CDR3 is CASSPQLVDRAGQPQHF.

As concerns this clone: The read is 3 residues too short to cover the CDR3 end, so that end is filled in from the germline J gene. The J gene is TRBJ1-4, the V gene TRBV5-1; D gene unclear. There are 13 residues in the CDR3. With 2 bases removed from V and 7 bases from J, the gap between germline ends came to 9 bases. Germline CDR1 reads SGHRS; CDR2 reads YFSETQ. The CDR3 is CASSFGDSEKLFF. The part of the CDR3 DNA that was read is TGCGCCAGCAGCTTTGGTGATAGTGAAAAA. The full variable domain, completed using reference TRBV5-1 and TRBJ1-4, is KAGVTQTPRYLIKTRGQQVTLSCSPISGHRSVSWYQQTPGQGLQFLFEYFSETQRNKGNFPGRFSGRQFSNSRSEMNVSTLELGDSALYLCASSFGDSEKLFFGSGTQLSVL.